This TCR beta chain emerged from a study of T cells in Graves' hyperthyroidism and ophthalmopathy. The study's findings and limits: Separating ophthalmopathy from stable hyperthyroidism was achieved by a 13 V-J model.

Graves' hyperthyroidism is called stable when ophthalmopathy does not progress within 18 months. In regard to this clonotype: What it binds is unknown. This could be a read error, since a much larger clone is one nucleotide away.

The CDR3 has 13 amino acids. Germline CDR1 reads SGHVS; CDR2 reads FNYEAQ. The CDR3 regions of TCR beta were amplified from RNA transcripts. HTBI primers were employed in a first-round RT-PCR of the TCR CDR3. TCRdb ran MiXCR on the multiplex PCR reads and lists one entry per CDR3 protein. The sample holds about 540,000 distinct CDR3 sequences; approximately 44% are singletons and the top ten take roughly 8.2%. The sample comprised peripheral blood or thyroid tissue (not recorded which). V usage is TRBV7-6 and J usage is TRBJ1-5, with unresolved D. This clonotype was obtained from a woman aged 18-29 years with Graves' hyperthyroidism. CDR3: CAGSRGMDQPQHF. The CDR3 DNA follows: TGTGCCGGCAGCCGCGGGATGGATCAGCCCCAGCATTTT.